Following are 23 T cell receptor beta chains from one sample sequenced in a study of T cells in Graves' hyperthyroidism and ophthalmopathy. TCR beta CDR3 regions were amplified from RNA. First-round RT-PCR with HTBI primers amplified the TCR CDR3 region. TCRdb called the multiplex PCR reads again in MiXCR, with one record for every CDR3 protein. The sample lists 700,000 or so distinct CDR3 sequences, roughly 14% seen once, with under 15% in the top ten. The sample consisted of blood. These receptors originate from a woman aged 50 to 60 with Graves' ophthalmopathy.

This clonotype showed up many times. The chain is built from TRBV28 and TRBJ2-1; 12 nucleotides line up with TRBD2. CDR3 length equals 16 residues. J gave up 5 bases and V 2 bases, and 4 bases lay outside the gene matches. Germline V gene data show CDR1 as MDHEN and CDR2 as SYDVKM. The chain's CDR3 is CASSLGLAGGNNEQFF. The CDR3 DNA is TGTGCCAGCAGTTTAGGGCTAGCGGGAGGGAACAATGAGCAGTTCTTC.

This clonotype was recorded at least ten times. J is TRBJ1-5 and V is TRBV28; D is possibly TRBD1 (5 bases). Germline V gives CDR1 MDHEN, CDR2 SYDVKM. V dropped 2 bases and J dropped 7 bases, with 21 bases sitting between them. The CDR3 covers 17 residues. CDR3 loop: CASSLIGAGIWSQPQHF. CDR3 in DNA: TGTGCCAGCAGTTTAATTGGGGCAGGAATTTGGAGCCAGCCCCAGCATTTT.

In its sample, this clonotype was seen many times. The CDR3 coding sequence is TGTGCCAGCAGACATAACCGAGCGGGAGTGGAGACCCAGTACTTC. Translated: CASRHNRAGVETQYF. The chain couples TRBV7-8 to TRBJ2-5; 8 nucleotides agree with TRBD2. J was trimmed by 5 bases and V by 6 bases; bases with no gene match: 11. This CDR3 comprises 15 residues. CDR1 and CDR2 from the germline V gene are SGHVS and FQNEAQ. Based on the CDR3 plus reference TRBV7-8 and TRBJ2-5, the full variable domain is GAGVSQSPRYKVAKRGQDVALRCDPISGHVSLFWYQQALGQGPEFLTYFQNEAQLDKSGLPSDRFFAERPEGSVSTLKIQRTQQEDSAVYLCASRHNRAGVETQYFGPGTRLLVL.

This clonotype was found a few times. The rearrangement links TRBV19 to TRBJ2-1; the match to TRBD2 covers 7 bases. Germline V CDR1 and CDR2: LNHDA, SQIVND (reference sequence). With 7 bases clipped from V and 5 bases from J, the junction kept 14 bases outside the gene matches. The CDR3 runs to 16 residues. The CDR3 nucleotides read TGTGCCAGTACTTCAAGAGGGAGGGTAAATAACAATGAGCAGTTCTTC. Amino acids: CASTSRGRVNNNEQFF. The whole variable domain, remainder taken from reference TRBV19 and TRBJ2-1, is DGGITQSPKYLFRKEGQNVTLSCEQNLNHDAMYWYRQDPGQGLRLIYYSQIVNDFQKGDIAEGYSVSREKKESFPLTVTSAQKNPTAFYLCASTSRGRVNNNEQFFGPGTRLTVL.

In this sample, this clonotype turned up many times. This chain links TRBV7-9 with TRBJ2-1, with 9 bases lining up with TRBD1. V was clipped by 5 bases and J by 6 bases; unmatched bases: 23. CDR3 length: 20 amino acids. CDR1 and CDR2 (germline): SEHNR, FQNEAQ (reference sequence). This chain's CDR3 is CASSLVGVQGAITKGNEQFF. CDR3 DNA sequence: TGTGCCAGCAGCCTGGTCGGAGTACAGGGGGCTATCACTAAGGGCAATGAGCAGTTCTTC.

This clonotype was recorded at least ten times. J is TRBJ2-7 and V is TRBV12-3 or TRBV12-4; no firm D call. The CDR3 has 15 residues. Trimming took 5 bases from V and 3 from J, leaving 17 bases between them. DNA of the CDR3: TGTGCCAGCAGTCCTCAAACAATCAGCCTCTACGAGCAGTACTTC. It yields the protein CASSPQTISLYEQYF.

V gene TRBV9 combines with J gene TRBJ2-7; D uncertain. The CDR3 is made up of 15 amino acids. CDR1 and CDR2 from the germline V gene are SGDLS and YYNGEE. The V and J ends lost 4 bases and 3 bases respectively, with 17 bases between them. CDR3 sequence (DNA): TGTGCCAGCAGCCAAGGAGCAGGAGACCTCTACGAGCAGTACTTC. Protein sequence: CASSQGAGDLYEQYF.

The V call is TRBV19, the J call TRBJ2-1; weak D call: TRBD2 (5 bases). Trimming took 1 base from V and 0 from J, leaving 7 bases between them. Per the germline V gene, CDR1 is LNHDA and CDR2 is SQIVND (reference sequence). The CDR3 runs to 15 residues. The CDR3 protein is CASSIVASSYNEQFF. The CDR3 nucleotides are TGTGCCAGTAGTATAGTAGCGTCCTCCTACAATGAGCAGTTCTTC.

V and J are TRBV19 and TRBJ1-1; possibly TRBD1 for D (6 bases). Trimming removed 6 bases at V and 0 bases at J, with 14 bases between. Germline V gene data show CDR1 as LNHDA and CDR2 as SQIVND (reference sequence). CDR3 size: 15 residues. The DNA of the CDR3 is TGTGCCAGTAGCTCGCAAGGACAGATGAACACTGAAGCTTTCTTT. It yields the protein CASSSQGQMNTEAFF.

This clonotype was detected ten times or more. The chain uses TRBV12-3 or TRBV12-4 and TRBJ1-2; D remains unclear. V lost 6 bases and J 6 bases, leaving 14 bases between the germline ends. The CDR3 spans 13 residues. The CDR3 here is CASSFRTLNGYTF. In nucleotides, the CDR3 is TGTGCCAGCAGCTTCCGGACTTTGAATGGCTACACCTTC.

The CDR3 nucleotides are TGCGCCAGCAGCTTGCGTTGGGGGGACAGCTCCTACGAGCAGTACTTC. Its translation is CASSLRWGDSSYEQYF. V is TRBV5-1 and J is TRBJ2-7; D is perhaps TRBD1 (7 bases). Germline CDR1 reads SGHRS; CDR2 reads YFSETQ. V was shortened by 1 base and J by 0 bases, with 14 bases between the two germline ends. The CDR3 loop spans 16 amino acids.

This clonotype appeared many times. This sequence joins TRBV2 and TRBJ2-2; TRBD1 matches 7 bases. J lost 13 bases, V lost 4 bases, and 6 bases had no gene match. This CDR3 has 12 amino acids. Germline lookup yields CDR1 SNHLY and CDR2 FYNNEI. The CDR3 nucleotides are TGTGCCAGCAGTGGAACAGGGGATGGGCTGTTTTTT. It yields the protein CASSGTGDGLFF.

V usage is TRBV19 and J usage is TRBJ1-2; D is undetermined. Germline V lookup: CDR1 LNHDA, CDR2 SQIVND (reference sequence). Trimming stripped 4 bases from V and 0 bases from J, with 12 bases between. The CDR3 has 15 residues. The CDR3 loop is CASSTTAATNYGYTF. DNA for the CDR3: TGTGCCAGTAGTACGACCGCAGCGACTAACTATGGCTACACCTTC.

The sample holds many counts of this clonotype. The rearrangement joins TRBV7-2 to TRBJ2-3, with D tentatively TRBD2 (7 bases). Trimming took off 2 bases at V and 1 base at J, with 10 bases between the two ends. The V gene's germline CDR1 is SGHTA and CDR2 FQGNSA. The CDR3 sequence is 15 residues long. The DNA of the CDR3 is TGTGCCAGCAGCTTAAGGGGGGGCCGCACAGATACGCAGTATTTT. Its translation: CASSLRGGRTDTQYF.

This clonotype was counted ten times or more. This chain connects TRBV28 to TRBJ2-1; D is uncertain. V was shortened by 7 bases and J by 0 bases, with 10 bases between the two germline ends. Germline CDR1 and CDR2: MDHEN and SYDVKM. The CDR3 has 14 residues. CDR3 sequence (DNA): TGTGCCAGCATAGCAGTCAGCTCCTACAATGAGCAGTTCTTC. It is translated as CASIAVSSYNEQFF. Complete variable domain (other parts from reference TRBV28 and TRBJ2-1): DVKVTQSSRYLVKRTGEKVFLECVQDMDHENMFWYRQDPGLGLRLIYFSYDVKMKEKGDIPEGYSVSREKKERFSLILESASTNQTSMYLCASIAVSSYNEQFFGPGTRLTVL.

J is TRBJ1-5 and V is TRBV20-1; D uncertain. V was shortened by 3 bases and J by 6 bases, with 21 bases between the two germline ends. Germline CDR1 and CDR2: DFQATT and SNEGSKA (reference sequence). CDR3 length: 16 residues. The CDR3 region is CSARDGRGGRGQPQHF. The DNA of the CDR3 is TGCAGTGCTAGGGATGGTCGGGGAGGTCGCGGTCAGCCCCAGCATTTT.

This clonotype was counted only a few times. DNA for the CDR3: TGTGCCAGCAGAACTCGACTAGCGGGAGTCACAGATACGCAGTATTTT. Translated: CASRTRLAGVTDTQYF. The chain joins TRBV6-2 or TRBV6-3 to TRBJ2-3; 12 bases match TRBD2. Germline lookup yields CDR1 MNHEY and CDR2 SVGEGT. CDR3 length equals 16 residues. V lost 6 bases and J lost 2; bases outside the gene matches: 6.

This clonotype was counted ten times or more. This chain joins TRBV3-1 and TRBJ2-1; no clear D gene. The germline V gene has CDR1 LGHDT and CDR2 YNNKEL (reference sequence). V was clipped by 1 base and J by 5 bases, with 9 bases between them. The CDR3 is 14 amino acids. DNA of the CDR3: TGTGCCAGCAGCCAAGCGGGCTTCAACAATGAGCAGTTCTTC. Its protein is CASSQAGFNNEQFF.

CDR3 nucleotide sequence: TGTGCCAGCAGCTTGGTGGCGCCACAGATAGATACGCAGTATTTT. Its protein is CASSLVAPQIDTQYF. The chain recombines TRBV5-6 with TRBJ2-3; D call uncertain. Germline CDR1 is SGHDT and CDR2 is YYEEEE. The CDR3 runs to 15 residues. Trimming removed 0 bases at V and 5 bases at J, with 13 bases between.

This clonotype was counted a few times. The CDR3 DNA is TGTGCCAGTAGGGCGCTCCGGGGCGGCAACAACTACGAGCAGTACTTC. The encoded protein is CASRALRGGNNYEQYF. V usage is TRBV19 and J usage is TRBJ2-7; either TRBD1 or TRBD2 may fit D (5 bases each). Between the trimmed V and J ends, which lost 6 bases and 3 bases, there was a span of 21 bases. The CDR3 runs to 16 residues. CDR1 is LNHDA, CDR2 SQIVND, per germline (reference sequence).

This clonotype occurred many times. The chain couples TRBV20-1 to TRBJ2-1; weak D call: TRBD2 (5 bases). Germline CDR1 DFQATT, CDR2 SNEGSKA (reference sequence). The CDR3 has 16 residues. V was trimmed by 4 bases and J by 2 bases, leaving 18 bases between them. CDR3 residues: CSATITVGLAYNEQFF. CDR3 DNA sequence: TGCAGTGCTACAATCACGGTCGGACTCGCCTACAATGAGCAGTTCTTC.

This chain joins TRBV6-2 or TRBV6-3 and TRBJ1-4, with D maybe TRBD1 (6 bases). The CDR3 has 14 amino acids. Germline V gives CDR1 MNHEY, CDR2 SVGEGT. V gave up 6 bases and J gave up 7 bases, with 15 bases separating them. In DNA form, the CDR3 reads TGTGCCAGCAGGGACGGGGGGGCTGGTGAAAAACTGTTTTTT. Amino acids: CASRDGGAGEKLFF.

At least ten counts were recorded for this clonotype. The rearrangement links TRBV7-2 to TRBJ2-7, with 7 nucleotides matching TRBD1. Looked up from germline, CDR1 is SGHTA and CDR2 is FQGNSA. Trimming cost V 1 base and J 2 bases; bases outside gene matches: 2. This CDR3 has 14 amino acids. CDR3 region: CASSLDRGAYEQYF. CDR3 coding DNA: TGTGCCAGCAGCTTAGACAGGGGCGCCTACGAGCAGTACTTC. Supplemented by reference TRBV7-2 and TRBJ2-7, the full variable domain reads GAGVSQSPSNKVTEKGKDVELRCDPISGHTALYWYRQSLGQGLEFLIYFQGNSAPDKSGLPSDRFSAERTGGSVSTLTIQRTQQEDSAVYLCASSLDRGAYEQYFGPGTRLTVT.